The clone carrying this T cell receptor beta chain occurred many times. Its antigen is unidentified. 5'-RACE, quantitative and with molecular barcodes, yielded the TCR beta libraries. MiXCR was run by TCRdb on the 5' RACE reads, yielding one entry per CDR3 protein. This sample has 190,000 or so distinct CDR3 sequences; roughly 13% occur once, and the top ten carry about 15%. The sample is drawn from a study of CD8 T cells in ankylosing spondylitis. Regarding the study as a whole: CD8+ by phenotype, disease-linked clones were relatively rare in peripheral blood. About 8 highly homologous variants made up a TCR beta motif, and this motif appeared characteristic of ankylosing spondylitis blood.

The CDR3 is 14 amino acids. Trimming took 3 bases from V and 10 from J, leaving 16 bases between them. The sequence derives from a male donor with ankylosing spondylitis or in good health (not recorded which). This sequence joins TRBV12-3 or TRBV12-4 and TRBJ1-3, with D hard to call. The sequencing input was blood, either unsorted or a sorted T cell fraction (not recorded which). The CDR3 DNA is TGTGCCAGCAGTTTTGGCCGTTTGTGGGAAACCATATATTTT. Residues: CASSFGRLWETIYF.